These 8 T cell receptor beta chains were all obtained from the same sample, sequenced in a study of OX40 agonist ivuxolimab in advanced cancers. The repertoire was sequenced with immunoSEQ multiplex PCR; TCRdb's copy has only in-frame clones and lacks some. The data contain over 50,000 clones, about 86% of them singletons. The sequencing here drew on CD4+ or CD8+ T cells sorted from blood, taken in a trial of the OX40 agonist ivuxolimab. All receptors derive from an adult with an advanced solid tumor such as melanoma, head and neck, liver or kidney cancer.

The V call is TRBV2, the J call TRBJ2-7, with D perhaps assigned TRBD1 or TRBD2 (6 bases each). Germline V gives CDR1 SNHLY, CDR2 FYNNEI. This CDR3 contains 15 residues. Deletions cut 4 bases from V and 2 bases from J, with 15 bases between. The CDR3 bases are TGTGCCAGCAGTGTATCGGGGGCGCCGACCTACGAGCAGTACTTC. It encodes CASSVSGAPTYEQYF.

V and J are TRBV9 and TRBJ1-1; D unresolved. There are 14 residues in the CDR3. CDR1 and CDR2 (germline): SGDLS, YYNGEE. V lost 0 bases and J 1 base, leaving 7 bases between the germline ends. CDR3 sequence reads: CASSVGPKNTEAFF. CDR3 nucleotide sequence: TGTGCCAGCAGCGTAGGACCAAAGAACACTGAAGCTTTCTTT.

The genes are TRBV4-3 and TRBJ1-1; D gene uncertain. There are 15 residues in the CDR3. V lost 3 bases and J lost 3, with 14 bases in between. CDR1 and CDR2 from the germline V gene are LGHNA and YSLEER. The CDR3 region has the DNA TGCGCCAGCAGCCAGATTGAGCGGACTTACACTGAAGCTTTCTTT. Translating it yields CASSQIERTYTEAFF.

This clone was detected once. J is TRBJ1-5 and V is TRBV4-3; D not certain. Trimming shortened V by 0 bases and J by 3 bases, and 9 bases separated the two germline ends. This CDR3 has 15 residues. CDR1 is LGHNA, CDR2 YSLEER, per germline. The CDR3 protein is CASSQEYGHNQPQHF. CDR3 in DNA: TGCGCCAGCAGCCAAGAATACGGGCACAATCAGCCCCAGCATTTT.

The J gene is TRBJ2-1, the V gene TRBV6-5; 8 bases agree with TRBD2. The germline V gene has CDR1 MNHEY and CDR2 SVGAGI. After removal of 7 bases from V and 7 bases from J, the junction contained 12 bases not matched to a gene. The CDR3 has 15 amino acids. CDR3 amino acids: CASIKSGSAMNEQFF. CDR3 in DNA: TGTGCCAGCATCAAAAGCGGGAGCGCAATGAATGAGCAGTTCTTC.

The chain is built from TRBV4-3 and TRBJ2-3; no reliable D call. The CDR3 has 15 residues. Per germline, CDR1 LGHNA and CDR2 YSLEER. V was shortened by 4 bases and J by 4 bases, with 15 bases between the two germline ends. CDR3 residues: CASSPSLDSSDTQYF. The CDR3 DNA reads as TGCGCCAGCAGCCCGTCTCTAGATTCATCAGATACGCAGTATTTT.

This chain uses TRBV5-8 with TRBJ1-2; 9 positions match TRBD1. This CDR3 is built from 15 residues. The V gene end was trimmed by 2 bases and the J gene end by 4 bases; junction bases not matched to a gene: 6. Germline-derived CDR1 and CDR2 are SGHTS and YDEGEE. The CDR3 DNA sequence: TGTGCCAGCAGCTTTCCTCGGGACAGGGCCTATGGCTACACCTTC. Translation: CASSFPRDRAYGYTF.

V usage is TRBV29-1 and J usage is TRBJ1-3, with TRBD1 matching over 9 bases. With V trimmed by 3 bases and J by 5 bases, 5 bases remained unmatched. Germline CDR1 is SQVTM and CDR2 is ANQGSEA. The length of the CDR3 is 14 residues. CDR3 amino acids: CSVEGQGSRNTIYF. As DNA, the CDR3 is TGCAGCGTTGAGGGACAGGGTTCAAGAAACACCATATATTTT. The whole variable domain, remainder taken from reference TRBV29-1 and TRBJ1-3, is SAVISQKPSRDICQRGTSLTIQCQVDSQVTMMFWYRQQPGQSLTLIATANQGSEATYESGFVIDKFPISRPNLTFSTLTVSNMSPEDSSIYLCSVEGQGSRNTIYFGEGSWLTVV.